The present T cell receptor (beta chain) was sequenced within a study of blood T cell repertoires in COVID-19. Study information: COVID-19 samples from acute and convalescent phases originated in the United States, Italy and Spain.

In the authors' workflow: The authors estimated nucleated cell counts from reference gene primer amplification. The data were produced by immunoSEQ multiplex PCR, yet TCRdb's version contains in-frame clones alone and is incomplete. The V and J calls and the clone size are those of that table, but D and trimming were determined from the DNA. In the table there are about 210,000 clones, 70% to 90% of which are singletons. The CDR3 is 17 amino acids. Trimming at V came to 2 bases and at J to 1 base, leaving 7 bases not matched to a gene. Germline CDR1 MGHRA, CDR2 YSYEKL. The participants were between 18 and 89 years old and came from roughly 24 US areas. Each participant's cohort was designated according to participant-reported clinical history.

Sequenced material: PBMCs or T cells enriched from blood (not recorded which). The chain uses TRBV4-1 and TRBJ2-3; 9 nucleotides line up with TRBD2. This sequence originates from a man aged 30-40 years with acute COVID-19. CDR3 coding DNA: TGCGCCAGCAGCCAATTGAGCCTAGCGGGGCGCACAGATACGCAGTATTTT. It yields the protein CASSQLSLAGRTDTQYF.